This entry lists 15 T cell receptor beta chains sequenced from one sample in a study of blood T cell repertoires in COVID-19. The protocol was immunoSEQ multiplex PCR, while the TCRdb copy is restricted to in-frame clones and leaves out a portion. This repertoire shows about 230,000 clones, 81% found once; its top ten account for 6% to 9.5%. Sample: peripheral blood. All receptors come from a woman older than 75 with acute or convalescent COVID-19.

V and J are TRBV6-4 and TRBJ2-2; a possible D gene is TRBD2 (6 bases). Looked up from germline, CDR1 is MRHNA and CDR2 is SNTAGT. With 3 bases removed from V and 4 bases from J, the gap between germline ends came to 18 bases. This CDR3 is 17 amino acids long. The DNA for the CDR3 is TGTGCCAGCAGTGAGGCTCCGGGGGAAACGGGCACCGGGGAGCTGTTTTTT. This gives the protein CASSEAPGETGTGELFF.

V gene TRBV7-3 combines with J gene TRBJ2-1; 7 bases fit TRBD2. CDR3 length: 16 residues. Looked up from germline, CDR1 is SGHTA and CDR2 is FQGTGA. The ends lost 5 bases at V and 5 bases at J; junction bases unmatched: 12. The CDR3 DNA reads TGTGCCAGCAGCCCCAGAGGCAGGGAGGGCGACAATGAGCAGTTCTTC. Protein product: CASSPRGREGDNEQFF.

The chain links TRBV6-5 to TRBJ2-1; 8 nucleotides match TRBD1. CDR1 is MNHEY and CDR2 is SVGAGI in the germline V gene. This CDR3 region has 15 residues. Trimming cost V 6 bases and J 3 bases; bases outside gene matches: 7. The CDR3 bases are TGTGCCAGCAGACCCGGGACAGGTCTCTACAATGAGCAGTTCTTC. Protein: CASRPGTGLYNEQFF.

The chain couples TRBV30 to TRBJ1-3; 10 positions agree with TRBD1. The CDR3 has 13 residues. J lost 6 bases, V lost 8 bases, and 7 bases had no gene match. Germline loops: CDR1 GTSNPN, CDR2 SVGIG (reference sequence). CDR3 in amino acids: CALDRGQLNTIYF. CDR3 coding DNA: TGTGCCCTAGACAGGGGGCAGCTAAACACCATATATTTT. Looking up the rest from reference TRBV30 and TRBJ1-3 gives the full variable domain: SQTIHQWPATLVQPVGSPLSLECTVEGTSNPNLYWYRQAAGRGLQLLFYSVGIGQISSEVPQNLSASRPQDRQFILSSKKLLLSDSGFYLCALDRGQLNTIYFGEGSWLTVV.

The chain combines TRBV19 with TRBJ1-1, with a weak D call TRBD1 (6 bases). The CDR3 has 16 amino acids. CDR1 LNHDA and CDR2 SQIVND come from the germline V gene (reference sequence). The ends were cut back, 2 bases at V and 0 bases at J, with 13 bases in the middle. The CDR3 nucleotides are TGTGCCAGTAGTATATACACAGGGAACATGAACACTGAAGCTTTCTTT. It is translated as CASSIYTGNMNTEAFF.

This chain links TRBV6-2 or TRBV6-3 with TRBJ2-1; 7 bases align to TRBD1. V was clipped by 2 bases and J by 4 bases; unmatched bases: 8. The CDR3 runs 16 residues. Per the germline V gene, CDR1 is MNHEY and CDR2 is SVGEGT. Written as DNA, the CDR3 is TGTGCCAGCAGTTACCAGACAGGGCTTAAGTACAATGAGCAGTTCTTC. It encodes CASSYQTGLKYNEQFF.

This clone was detected once. The V and J genes are TRBV5-8 and TRBJ1-2; 7 nucleotides match TRBD1. The germline V gene has CDR1 SGHTS and CDR2 YDEGEE. With V trimmed by 4 bases and J by 0 bases, 6 bases remained unmatched. This CDR3 contains 15 residues. The chain's CDR3 is CASSRDSLSNYGYTF. DNA of the CDR3: TGTGCCAGCAGCCGGGACAGTTTATCTAACTATGGCTACACCTTC.

The chain joins TRBV15 to TRBJ1-6, with D maybe TRBD1 (5 bases). V dropped 7 bases and J dropped 8 bases, with 18 bases sitting between them. This CDR3 is built from 15 residues. Germline loops: CDR1 LNHNV, CDR2 YYDKDF (reference sequence). CDR3 amino acids: CATTQDIALYSPLHF. The CDR3, as DNA: TGTGCCACCACCCAGGACATTGCTCTCTATTCACCCCTCCACTTT.

The DNA of the CDR3 is TGTGCCAGCAGCTTAGGTGGGGGCGTTTCACCCCTCCACTTT. Protein product: CASSLGGGVSPLHF. The gene calls are TRBV7-9 and TRBJ1-6; TRBD1 might be the D (6 bases). The CDR3 loop spans 14 amino acids. The V gene's germline CDR1 is SEHNR and CDR2 FQNEAQ (reference sequence). The V end was cut by 1 base, the J end by 9 bases, with 10 bases between.

V and J are TRBV5-5 and TRBJ2-5; TRBD1 is a possible D gene (6 bases). In germline, CDR1 is SGHKS, CDR2 YYEKEE (reference sequence). This CDR3 contains 15 residues. Between the trimmed V and J ends, which lost 3 bases and 1 base, there was a span of 13 bases. CDR3 DNA: TGTGCCAGCAGCTCGAATCCGGACAGCCAAGAGACCCAGTACTTC. Protein sequence: CASSSNPDSQETQYF. The full variable domain, its missing parts supplied by reference TRBV5-5 and TRBJ2-5, is DAGVTQSPTHLIKTRGQQVTLRCSPISGHKSVSWYQQVLGQGPQFIFQYYEKEERGRGNFPDRFSARQFPNYSSELNVNALLLGDSALYLCASSSNPDSQETQYFGPGTRLLVL.

The V and J genes are TRBV11-2 and TRBJ2-3; 7 bases map to TRBD2. Germline CDR1 and CDR2: SGHAT and FQNNGV. The CDR3 spans 16 residues. J lost 4 bases, V lost 1 base, and 8 bases had no gene match. The CDR3 here is CASSLGPGGTPDTQYF. Written as DNA, the CDR3 is TGTGCCAGCAGCTTAGGCCCCGGGGGGACCCCAGATACGCAGTATTTT.

This clone was counted only a few times. V is TRBV5-4 and J is TRBJ2-1; 14 bases match TRBD2. The trim removed 5 bases at V and 2 bases at J, leaving 9 bases unmatched. CDR1 and CDR2 from the germline V gene are SGHNT and YYREEE (reference sequence). This CDR3 comprises 18 residues. The CDR3 DNA is TGTGCCAGCAGTCTTGGACTAGCGGGGGGCCCAACCTACAATGAGCAGTTCTTC. This sequence encodes CASSLGLAGGPTYNEQFF.

The J gene is TRBJ2-1, the V gene TRBV27, with TRBD2 identical over 8 bases. The CDR3 has 13 amino acids. V shed 8 bases and J 10 bases; nucleotides not matched to a gene: 10. Germline CDR1 and CDR2: MNHEY and SMNVEV (reference sequence). The CDR3 DNA reads as TGTGCCAGCCGGGACAATACGGGGGGGGAGCAGTTCTTC. Protein: CASRDNTGGEQFF.

This clone was detected only a few times. The rearrangement links TRBV5-5 to TRBJ2-7, with 10 bases matching TRBD1. Germline V gives CDR1 SGHKS, CDR2 YYEKEE (reference sequence). J gave up 4 bases and V 4 bases, and 8 bases lay outside the gene matches. The length of the CDR3 is 15 residues. CDR3 nucleotide sequence: TGTGCCAGCAGCCAAGGGACAGGGGTGCTATACGAGCAGTACTTC. Protein sequence: CASSQGTGVLYEQYF.

The chain carries TRBV5-4 and TRBJ2-7; TRBD2 might be the D (5 bases). There are 14 residues in the CDR3. The germline gives CDR1 SGHNT, CDR2 YYREEE (reference sequence). Between the trimmed V and J ends, which lost 0 bases and 4 bases, there was a span of 11 bases. The CDR3, as DNA: TGTGCCAGCAGCTTGGGGGCGGGCTTATACGAGCAGTACTTC. Its protein is CASSLGAGLYEQYF.